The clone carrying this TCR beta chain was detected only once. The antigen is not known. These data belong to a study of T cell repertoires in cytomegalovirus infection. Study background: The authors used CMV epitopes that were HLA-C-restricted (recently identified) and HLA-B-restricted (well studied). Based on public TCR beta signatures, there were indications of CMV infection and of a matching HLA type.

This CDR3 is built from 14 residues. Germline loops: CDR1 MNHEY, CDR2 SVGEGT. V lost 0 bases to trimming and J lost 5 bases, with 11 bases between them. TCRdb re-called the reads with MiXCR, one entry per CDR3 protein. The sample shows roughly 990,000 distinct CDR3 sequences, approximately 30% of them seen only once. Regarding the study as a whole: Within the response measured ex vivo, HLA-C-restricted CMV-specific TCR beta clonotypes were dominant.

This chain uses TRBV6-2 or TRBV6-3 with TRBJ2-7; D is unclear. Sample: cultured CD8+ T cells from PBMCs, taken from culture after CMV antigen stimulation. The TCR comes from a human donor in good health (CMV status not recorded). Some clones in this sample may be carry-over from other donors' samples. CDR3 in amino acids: CASSYSPRQNEQYV. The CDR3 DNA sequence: TGTGCCAGCAGTTACTCGCCCAGGCAGAACGAGCAGTACGTC.